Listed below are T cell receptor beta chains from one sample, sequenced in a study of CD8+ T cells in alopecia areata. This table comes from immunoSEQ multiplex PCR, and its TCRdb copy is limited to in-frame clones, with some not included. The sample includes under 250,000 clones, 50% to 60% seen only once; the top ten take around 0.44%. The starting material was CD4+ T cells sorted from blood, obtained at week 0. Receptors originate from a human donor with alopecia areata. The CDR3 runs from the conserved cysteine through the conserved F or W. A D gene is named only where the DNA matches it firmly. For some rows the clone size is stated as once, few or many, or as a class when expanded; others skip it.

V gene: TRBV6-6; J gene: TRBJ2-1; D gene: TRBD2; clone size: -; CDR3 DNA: TGTGCCAGCAGATTGGGCGGGAGCTCCTACAATGAGCAGTTCTTC; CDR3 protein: CASRLGGSSYNEQFF
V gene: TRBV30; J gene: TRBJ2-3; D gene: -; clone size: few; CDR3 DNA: TGTGCCTGGAGTCTAAGTCGTCGCACAGATACGCAGTATTTT; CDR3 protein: CAWSLSRRTDTQYF
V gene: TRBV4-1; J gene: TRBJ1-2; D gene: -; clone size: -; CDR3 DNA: TGCGCCAGCAGCCAAGATCAGCTGGTCTACAGGACGACTAACTATGGCTACACCTTC; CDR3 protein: CASSQDQLVYRTTNYGYTF
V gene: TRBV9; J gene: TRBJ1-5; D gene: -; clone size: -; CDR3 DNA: TGTGCCAGCAGCGTAGGGCCCGATCAGCCCCAGCATTTT; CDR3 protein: CASSVGPDQPQHF
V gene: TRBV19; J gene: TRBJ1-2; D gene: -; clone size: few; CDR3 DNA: TGTGCCAGTAGTACCCGGGGGGAGAACTATGGCTACACCTTC; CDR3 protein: CASSTRGENYGYTF
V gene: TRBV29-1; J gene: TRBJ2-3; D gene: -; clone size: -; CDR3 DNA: TGCAGCGTTGAACCTACTAGCACAGATACGCAGTATTTT; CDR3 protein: CSVEPTSTDTQYF
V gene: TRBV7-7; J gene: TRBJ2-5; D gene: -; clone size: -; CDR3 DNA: TGTGCTAGCTCAAAAGGGACACTTGAGACCCAGTACTTC; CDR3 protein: CASSKGTLETQYF
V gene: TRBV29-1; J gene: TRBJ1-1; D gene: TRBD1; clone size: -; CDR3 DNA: TGCAGCGTACACTACAGGGGGCGTTCGAACACTGAAGCTTTCTTT; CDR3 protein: CSVHYRGRSNTEAFF
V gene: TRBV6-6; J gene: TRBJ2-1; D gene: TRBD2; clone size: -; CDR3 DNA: TGTGCCAGCAGTTACCCTTGGAATAGCGGGAGGGATGAGCAGTTCTTC; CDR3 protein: CASSYPWNSGRDEQFF
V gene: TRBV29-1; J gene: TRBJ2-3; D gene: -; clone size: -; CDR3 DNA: TGCAGCGTTGGGGGGTTGGTACAAGATACGCAGTATTTT; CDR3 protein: CSVGGLVQDTQYF
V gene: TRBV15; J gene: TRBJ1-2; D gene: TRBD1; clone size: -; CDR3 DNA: TGTGCCACCAGCAGAGACAGGGGGCAAGGCTATGGCTACACCTTC; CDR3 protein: CATSRDRGQGYGYTF
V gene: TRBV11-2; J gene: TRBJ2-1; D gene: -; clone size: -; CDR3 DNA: TGTGCCAGCAGCCAAGATGTGTACAGCGGCGGCAATGAGCAGTTCTTC; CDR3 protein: CASSQDVYSGGNEQFF
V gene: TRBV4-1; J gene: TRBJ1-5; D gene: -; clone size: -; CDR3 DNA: TGCGCCAGCAGCCAACCGGGACGGTTAAATCAGCCCCAGCATTTT; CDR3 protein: CASSQPGRLNQPQHF
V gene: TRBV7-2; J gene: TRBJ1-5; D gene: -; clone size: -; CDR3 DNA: TGTGCCAGCAGCTTAGTCGGCAATCAGCCCCAGCATTTT; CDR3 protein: CASSLVGNQPQHF
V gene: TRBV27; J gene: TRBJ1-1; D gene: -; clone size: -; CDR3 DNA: TGTGCCAGCAGTGCCGCAGACGCTGAAGCTTTCTTT; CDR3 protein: CASSAADAEAFF